Presented here are 8 T cell receptor beta chains from one specimen sequenced in a study of T cell responses to AZD1222 COVID-19 vaccine. Profiling relied on immunoSEQ multiplex PCR, and the TCRdb table lists in-frame clones only, not all of them. The sample holds approximately 110,000 clones, 70% to 90% seen once. Sequencing was performed on peripheral blood, taken 28 days after the second AZD1222 dose. Source of these receptors: an adult who received the AZD1222 COVID-19 vaccine.

This clone was seen more than once but under ten times. The chain recombines TRBV7-2 with TRBJ2-5, with no clear D. The CDR3 sequence is 11 residues long. V lost 2 bases and J 8 bases, leaving 6 bases between the germline ends. The V gene's germline CDR1 is SGHTA and CDR2 FQGNSA. The CDR3 is CASSLTDTQYF. CDR3 coding DNA: TGTGCCAGCAGCTTAACGGATACCCAGTACTTC.

In its sample, this clone was seen once. The genes are TRBV7-2 and TRBJ2-7; 9 positions agree with TRBD2. This CDR3 region has 15 residues. The germline gives CDR1 SGHTA, CDR2 FQGNSA. V dropped 4 bases and J dropped 6; count of bases not matched to a gene: 10. Here the CDR3 DNA reads TGTGCCAGCAGCTCCCAGGGCGGGAGGGCCGGCGAGCAGTACTTC. Protein product: CASSSQGGRAGEQYF.

The J gene is TRBJ1-5, the V gene TRBV5-1; D remains ambiguous. Germline V gene lookup returns CDR1 SGHRS and CDR2 YFSETQ. Trimming removed 0 bases from V and 10 bases from J, with 14 bases in between. This CDR3 region has 14 residues. Here the CDR3 DNA reads TGCGCCAGCAGCTTGGCCCCGGGTTTACAACCCCAGCATTTT. Residues: CASSLAPGLQPQHF.

The rearrangement links TRBV27 to TRBJ1-2, with D perhaps TRBD1 (5 bases). V dropped 3 bases and J dropped 7 bases, with 18 bases sitting between them. This CDR3 is built from 15 residues. Germline CDR1 and CDR2: MNHEY and SMNVEV (reference sequence). CDR3 bases: TGTGCCAGCAGTTTCGGGGCCCGGGGGGTTGGTGGCTACACCTTC. Translating gives CASSFGARGVGGYTF.

This sequence joins TRBV7-2 and TRBJ1-4; 8 bases match TRBD1. Germline trimming cut 3 bases from V and 2 bases from J; bases unmatched to any gene: 2. There are 15 residues in the CDR3. Germline V gene sequence: CDR1 SGHTA, CDR2 FQGNSA. CDR3 bases: TGTGCCAGCAGCTTTACAGGGGGGACTAATGAAAAACTGTTTTTT. Translating it yields CASSFTGGTNEKLFF. Full variable domain (remainder filled in from reference TRBV7-2 and TRBJ1-4): GAGVSQSPSNKVTEKGKDVELRCDPISGHTALYWYRQSLGQGLEFLIYFQGNSAPDKSGLPSDRFSAERTGGSVSTLTIQRTQQEDSAVYLCASSFTGGTNEKLFFGSGTQLSVL.

The chain uses TRBV7-3 and TRBJ2-7, with D perhaps matching TRBD1 (6 bases). Germline CDR1 reads SGHTA; CDR2 reads FQGTGA. Trimming took off 0 bases at V and 2 bases at J, with 11 bases between the two ends. The CDR3 length is 15 residues. CDR3 DNA sequence: TGTGCCAGCAGCTTAACGTTCAGGGGAGCCTACGAGCAGTACTTC. Translating it yields CASSLTFRGAYEQYF.

V and J are TRBV5-1 and TRBJ1-4; TRBD1 might be the D (5 bases). The V end was cut by 0 bases, the J end by 4 bases, with 7 bases between. Looked up from germline, CDR1 is SGHRS and CDR2 is YFSETQ. The CDR3 runs to 14 residues. The CDR3 DNA follows: TGCGCCAGCAGCTTGGGACAGATTAATGAAAAACTGTTTTTT. It yields the protein CASSLGQINEKLFF.

This clone occurred once. V and J are TRBV10-3 and TRBJ2-1; 8 bases are shared with TRBD2. CDR1 is ENHRY and CDR2 is SYGVKD in the germline V gene. V shed 2 bases, J shed 5 bases, and the junction held 8 bases outside the gene matches. The CDR3 consists of 16 residues. The CDR3 is CAISETAGESHNEQFF. CDR3 DNA: TGTGCCATCAGTGAGACAGCGGGAGAATCCCACAATGAGCAGTTCTTC.